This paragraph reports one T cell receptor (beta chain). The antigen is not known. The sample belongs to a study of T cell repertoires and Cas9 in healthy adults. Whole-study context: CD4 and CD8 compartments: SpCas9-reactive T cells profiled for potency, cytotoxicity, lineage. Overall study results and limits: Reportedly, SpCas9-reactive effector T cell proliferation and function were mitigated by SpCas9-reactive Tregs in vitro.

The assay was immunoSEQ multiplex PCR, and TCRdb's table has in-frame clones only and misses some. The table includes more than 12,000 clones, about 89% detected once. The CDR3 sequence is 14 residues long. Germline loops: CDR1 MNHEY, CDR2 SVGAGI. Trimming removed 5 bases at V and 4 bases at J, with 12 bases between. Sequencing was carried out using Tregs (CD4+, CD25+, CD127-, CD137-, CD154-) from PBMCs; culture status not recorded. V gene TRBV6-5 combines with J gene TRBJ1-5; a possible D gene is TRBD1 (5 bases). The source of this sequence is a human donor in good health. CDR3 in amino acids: CASSLRGGNQPQHF. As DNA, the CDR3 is TGTGCCAGCAGTCTCCGCGGGGGAAATCAGCCCCAGCATTTT.